This T cell receptor beta chain was captured by sequencing in a study of CD8+ T cells in alopecia areata. Points from the study as a whole: Scalp sequencing also captures normal skin's resident alphabeta T cells.

cDNA serving as the sequencing template came from extracted, reverse transcribed RNA. Generated by immunoSEQ multiplex PCR, the TCRdb table keeps only in-frame clones and is missing some. Among about 180,000 clones listed, 59% were seen once. As regards this clone: Its antigen is still unknown. The junction and the germline gene differ at one end; a read error may be behind it.

This CDR3 spans 21 amino acids. Germline-derived CDR1 and CDR2 are SGHTA and FQGNSA. A FACSAria was used to sort CD4+ and CD8+ T cells. These cells came from PBMCs. The source of this sequence is a human donor with alopecia areata. V usage is TRBV7-2 and J usage is TRBJ2-5; 15 nucleotides match TRBD2. The sequencing used CD4+ T cells sorted from blood, collected at week 0. CDR3 loop: CASSVASPGTSGGSYQETQYF. The CDR3 DNA follows: TGTGCCAGCAGCGTAGCAAGCCCCGGGACTAGCGGGGGGTCGTACCAAGAGACCCAGTACTTC.